Listed here are 26 T cell receptor beta chains from one sample, sequenced in a study of cytomegalovirus exposure and HLA in healthy donors. 60 Vbeta and 13 Jbeta primers were used in PCR. The data were produced by immunoSEQ multiplex PCR, yet TCRdb's version contains in-frame clones alone and is incomplete. The profile shows roughly 61,000 clones, more than 75% of them singletons. The sequenced sample consisted of PBMCs. Every receptor here comes from a male donor in good health and CMV-seronegative.

The chain recombines TRBV19 with TRBJ2-3; tentative D call: TRBD2 (6 bases). The germline V gene has CDR1 LNHDA and CDR2 SQIVND (reference sequence). The CDR3 has 13 amino acids. V was pared by 6 bases and J by 1 base, with 8 bases between. CDR3: CASRREGTDTQYF. DNA of the CDR3: TGTGCCAGTAGGAGGGAGGGCACAGATACGCAGTATTTT.

This clone has a single count. The chain uses TRBV5-4 and TRBJ1-2; D perhaps matches TRBD1 (6 bases). The V gene lost 0 bases and the J gene lost 8 bases, with 11 bases spanning the gap. The V gene's germline CDR1 is SGHNT and CDR2 YYREEE (reference sequence). This CDR3 has 13 amino acids. The CDR3 region has the DNA TGTGCCAGCAGCTTGGACAGGGCGGCGGGCTACACCTTC. Residues: CASSLDRAAGYTF.

The chain is built from TRBV4-2 and TRBJ2-6, with D possibly TRBD2 on 7 matching bases. Germline V gene lookup returns CDR1 LGHNA and CDR2 YNFKEQ. This CDR3 is built from 19 residues. With 2 bases removed from V and 0 bases from J, the gap between germline ends came to 17 bases. CDR3 sequence (DNA): TGTGCCAGCAGCCAACGTACCAAGGGGGGGAGCTCTGGGGCCAACGTCCTGACTTTC. Protein sequence: CASSQRTKGGSSGANVLTF.

V usage is TRBV9 and J usage is TRBJ2-1, with a weak D call TRBD2 (7 bases). This CDR3 contains 16 residues. V was shortened by 4 bases and J by 7 bases, with 21 bases between the two germline ends. The germline gives CDR1 SGDLS, CDR2 YYNGEE. The CDR3 sequence is CASSPDEQKGGNEQFF. The CDR3 DNA reads as TGTGCCAGCAGCCCAGACGAGCAGAAGGGGGGGAATGAGCAGTTCTTC.

The chain combines TRBV18 with TRBJ2-5, with TRBD1 matching over 7 bases. Trimming removed 3 bases from V and 0 bases from J; junction bases left unmatched: 1. The CDR3 sequence is 14 residues long. The germline gives CDR1 KGHSH, CDR2 LQKENI. CDR3 sequence reads: CASSPTGDQETQYF. For the CDR3, the DNA is TGTGCCAGCTCACCTACAGGGGACCAAGAGACCCAGTACTTC.

CDR3 sequence reads: CASSGQGYTGELFF. The CDR3, as DNA: TGTGCCAGCTCTGGGCAGGGGTACACCGGGGAGCTGTTTTTT. The chain joins TRBV19 to TRBJ2-2, with a tentative D call TRBD1 (6 bases). V lost 9 bases and J 3 bases, leaving 14 bases between the germline ends. CDR3 length: 14 residues. Germline CDR1 is LNHDA and CDR2 is SQIVND (reference sequence).

The CDR3, as DNA: TGTGCCAGCAGCTGGGAGGGGAACAATCAGCCCCAGCATTTT. It yields the protein CASSWEGNNQPQHF. The V and J genes are TRBV5-5 and TRBJ1-5; D is possibly TRBD1 (5 bases). The CDR3 length is 14 residues. The germline V gene has CDR1 SGHKS and CDR2 YYEKEE (reference sequence). V dropped 3 bases and J dropped 3 bases, with 10 bases sitting between them.

The chain combines TRBV15 with TRBJ2-7; D perhaps matches TRBD1 (5 bases). The germline V and J ends were trimmed by 4 bases and 3 bases, with 10 bases remaining between them. This CDR3 contains 13 residues. Germline V gene sequence: CDR1 LNHNV, CDR2 YYDKDF (reference sequence). The CDR3: CATSTVRDYEQYF. The CDR3 DNA sequence: TGTGCCACCAGCACCGTCAGGGACTACGAGCAGTACTTC.

The V and J genes are TRBV6-5 and TRBJ2-6; D gene ambiguous. The V end lost 2 bases, the J end lost 1 base, and 3 bases lay between the germline ends. Germline CDR1 is MNHEY and CDR2 is SVGAGI. The CDR3 loop spans 14 amino acids. The CDR3 protein is CASSYQSGANVLTF. CDR3 coding DNA: TGTGCCAGCAGTTACCAGTCTGGGGCCAACGTCCTGACTTTC.

The rearrangement joins TRBV7-7 to TRBJ2-1, with TRBD1 matching over 8 bases. CDR1 and CDR2 (germline): SSHAT, FNYEAQ (reference sequence). Trimming took 1 base from V and 8 from J; bases not matched to a gene: 7. This CDR3 has 15 residues. The CDR3 coding sequence is TGTGCCAGCAGCTTAGGGGCAGGGGGACAGGATGAGCAGTTCTTC. Protein product: CASSLGAGGQDEQFF. Full variable domain (outside the CDR3, taken from reference TRBV7-7 and TRBJ2-1): GAGVSQSPRYKVTKRGQDVTLRCDPISSHATLYWYQQALGQGPEFLTYFNYEAQPDKSGLPSDRFSAERPEGSISTLTIQRTEQRDSAMYRCASSLGAGGQDEQFFGPGTRLTVL.

This sequence joins TRBV10-3 and TRBJ2-7; TRBD2 might be the D (7 bases). Germline CDR1 ENHRY, CDR2 SYGVKD. The CDR3 is 15 residues long. The V and J ends lost 0 bases and 5 bases respectively, with 14 bases between them. Here the CDR3 reads CAISESKGGGNEQYF. DNA of the CDR3: TGTGCCATCAGTGAGTCTAAAGGGGGGGGGAACGAGCAGTACTTC.

The chain uses TRBV19 and TRBJ2-5; TRBD1 might be the D (6 bases). Germline CDR1 LNHDA, CDR2 SQIVND (reference sequence). CDR3 length: 15 amino acids. Deletions cut 1 base from V and 4 bases from J, with 13 bases between. The CDR3 region has the DNA TGTGCCAGTAGTATAGCAGCAGGGGAAGGAGAGACCCAGTACTTC. This codes for CASSIAAGEGETQYF.

The V gene is TRBV7-8, the J gene TRBJ1-2; no clear D. CDR1 SGHVS and CDR2 FQNEAQ come from the germline V gene. The CDR3 covers 15 residues. V was clipped by 6 bases and J by 8 bases, with 22 bases between them. Here the CDR3 DNA reads TGTGCCAGCAGTCCTACCCAGATTCTAGTCGGGGGCTACACCTTC. This codes for CASSPTQILVGGYTF.

The gene calls are TRBV6-6 and TRBJ1-6; D uncertain. With 6 bases removed from V and 9 bases from J, the gap between germline ends came to 9 bases. Germline CDR1 MNHNY, CDR2 SVGAGI (reference sequence). The CDR3 consists of 12 residues. The CDR3 loop is CASRWRGSPLHF. The CDR3 DNA reads as TGTGCCAGCAGGTGGCGGGGTTCACCCCTCCACTTT.

The rearrangement links TRBV9 to TRBJ1-5; perhaps TRBD1 as D (5 bases). This CDR3 is 14 amino acids long. Germline V gene sequence: CDR1 SGDLS, CDR2 YYNGEE. With 4 bases removed from V and 1 base from J, the gap between germline ends came to 9 bases. The CDR3 DNA sequence: TGTGCCAGCAGCCCCAGGGAAAGCAATCAGCCCCAGCATTTT. Amino acids: CASSPRESNQPQHF.

In this sample, this clone turned up a few times. The genes are TRBV7-6 and TRBJ1-4; 8 bases match TRBD1. Per the germline V gene, CDR1 is SGHVS and CDR2 is FNYEAQ. V lost 0 bases, J lost 2 bases, and 8 bases stayed unmatched. CDR3 length: 18 amino acids. In DNA, the CDR3 is TGTGCCAGCAGCTTAGCCCCAGGGGGCCTCGGGACTAATGAAAAACTGTTTTTT. Translation gives CASSLAPGGLGTNEKLFF.

The gene calls are TRBV2 and TRBJ1-5; D gene unclear. The CDR3 is 16 amino acids. CDR1 is SNHLY and CDR2 is FYNNEI in the germline V gene. V gave up 4 bases and J gave up 1 base, with 14 bases separating them. In DNA form, the CDR3 reads TGTGCCAGCAGTGCTCTTGCGGGGTGGAGCAATCAGCCCCAGCATTTT. Its protein is CASSALAGWSNQPQHF.

CDR3 sequence reads: CASSTGQVRNTIYF. The CDR3 DNA reads as TGTGCCAGTAGTACGGGACAAGTTCGAAACACCATATATTTT. The chain couples TRBV19 to TRBJ1-3; perhaps TRBD1 as D (6 bases). This CDR3 has 14 residues. Germline V gene data show CDR1 as LNHDA and CDR2 as SQIVND (reference sequence). V gave up 4 bases and J gave up 5 bases, with 12 bases separating them.

For the CDR3, the DNA is TGCAGCGTTGAAGGACTAACTAGCGATGAAGGTTATGAGCAGTTCTTC. It translates to CSVEGLTSDEGYEQFF. The V call is TRBV29-1, the J call TRBJ2-1; 7 nucleotides line up with TRBD2. After removal of 1 base from V and 8 bases from J, the junction contained 14 bases not matched to a gene. The CDR3 contains 16 residues. Germline CDR1 is SQVTM and CDR2 is ANQGSEA.

The rearrangement links TRBV7-6 to TRBJ1-2; 8 positions match TRBD1. V lost 0 bases, J lost 3 bases, and 6 bases stayed unmatched. Germline CDR1 is SGHVS and CDR2 is FNYEAQ. The CDR3 has 16 amino acids. CDR3 in DNA: TGTGCCAGCAGCTTAGCGAGGACAGGGTCGGACTATGGCTACACCTTC. This encodes CASSLARTGSDYGYTF.

The chain couples TRBV9 to TRBJ2-7; 9 bases map to TRBD1. Trimming cost V 4 bases and J 0 bases; bases outside gene matches: 5. Germline V CDR1 and CDR2: SGDLS, YYNGEE. This CDR3 spans 15 amino acids. CDR3 DNA sequence: TGTGCCAGCAGCTTTCGGACAGGGGACTCCTACGAGCAGTACTTC. The encoded protein is CASSFRTGDSYEQYF.

The rearrangement joins TRBV10-3 to TRBJ1-2; D gene unclear. V was cut by 0 bases and J by 6 bases, with 5 bases left in between. CDR3 length: 12 amino acids. Germline values: CDR1 ENHRY, CDR2 SYGVKD. CDR3: CAISESYDGYTF. CDR3 coding DNA: TGTGCCATCAGTGAGTCCTATGATGGCTACACCTTC.

The rearrangement uses TRBV19 and TRBJ2-7; 7 bases map to TRBD1. The CDR3 is 18 residues long. Germline CDR1 reads LNHDA; CDR2 reads SQIVND (reference sequence). V dropped 2 bases and J dropped 0; count of bases not matched to a gene: 13. The CDR3 protein is CASSIWPNSGTDSYEQYF. Written as DNA, the CDR3 is TGTGCCAGTAGTATATGGCCCAACTCCGGGACAGACTCCTACGAGCAGTACTTC.

This clone has only one observation. V is TRBV10-3 and J is TRBJ1-4; no firm D call. The CDR3 loop spans 17 amino acids. V lost 4 bases, J lost 0 bases, and 15 bases lay in between. Germline V gene sequence: CDR1 ENHRY, CDR2 SYGVKD. CDR3 region: CAISAGVKLATNEKLFF. The CDR3 bases are TGTGCCATCAGTGCCGGGGTCAAACTTGCAACTAATGAAAAACTGTTTTTT.

This clone was found once. J is TRBJ1-1 and V is TRBV20-1; D is undetermined. V was shortened by 6 bases and J by 1 base, with 6 bases between the two germline ends. The CDR3 has 11 residues. Germline CDR1 is DFQATT and CDR2 is SNEGSKA (reference sequence). Here the CDR3 reads CSAQANTEAFF. For the CDR3, the DNA is TGCAGTGCCCAGGCGAACACTGAAGCTTTCTTT.

J is TRBJ2-2 and V is TRBV5-4; no reliable D call. The germline CDR1 and CDR2 sequences are SGHNT and YYREEE (reference sequence). V was trimmed by 0 bases and J by 4 bases, leaving 13 bases between them. There are 16 residues in the CDR3. The CDR3 loop is CASSLAGSPLTGELFF. The DNA of the CDR3 is TGTGCCAGCAGCTTGGCGGGTAGCCCCCTCACCGGGGAGCTGTTTTTT. The entire variable domain, with the rest obtained from reference TRBV5-4 and TRBJ2-2, is as follows: ETGVTQSPTHLIKTRGQQVTLRCSSQSGHNTVSWYQQALGQGPQFIFQYYREEENGRGNFPPRFSGLQFPNYSSELNVNALELDDSALYLCASSLAGSPLTGELFFGEGSRLTVL.